The subject of this entry is one TCR beta chain. The target antigen is unknown. Sequence at one end of the junction differs from germline and may be a read error. Healthy people donating bone marrow made up the donors. This sample stems from a study of cytomegalovirus exposure and HLA in healthy donors. Study background: Genotyping showed approximately 81% of hundreds of donors falling in the Caucasian-associated ancestry cluster.

Notes on the study in general: Serostatus for CMV was the only available immune exposure information.

Germline CDR1 is SSHAT and CDR2 is FNYEAQ (reference sequence). This CDR3 spans 14 amino acids. Primers included in the PCR were 60 Vbeta and 13 Jbeta primers. Original processing methods: Later analysis identified 65 million to 80 million unique TCR beta chains, about 10 million shared. Method: immunoSEQ multiplex PCR; TCRdb's copy keeps in-frame clones and lacks some. That table supplies the V and J calls and clone size; D and trimming were determined from the DNA. The table lists roughly 150,000 clones, 85% of them singletons, with about 2.5% in the top ten. The chain carries TRBV7-7 and TRBJ2-3, with 7 bases fitting TRBD1. The sample comprised PBMCs. This clonotype originated in a young man in good health and CMV-seropositive. CDR3 residues: CASSPKGAGDTQYF. CDR3 DNA sequence: TGTGCTAGCAGCCCTAAGGGGGCAGGAGATACGCAGTATTTT. The variable domain in full, completed from reference TRBV7-7 and TRBJ2-3, reads GAGVSQSPRYKVTKRGQDVTLRCDPISSHATLYWYQQALGQGPEFLTYFNYEAQPDKSGLPSDRFSAERPEGSISTLTIQRTEQRDSAMYRCASSPKGAGDTQYFGPGTRLTVL.